Below, one T cell receptor (beta chain) is given with its context. This entry is derived from a study of T cells after yellow fever vaccination. UMIs were added to TCR cDNA along with a universal primer site when it was made by 5'RACE template switching. TCRdb fed the 5' RACE reads into MiXCR, producing one record per CDR3 protein. Of 500,000 to 650,000 distinct CDR3 sequences listed, 17% are singletons. The germline V gene encodes CDR1 SGHTA and CDR2 FQGNSA. The CDR3 totals 17 residues. The V end lost 2 bases, the J end lost 4 bases, and 20 bases lay between the germline ends. The clonotype was recovered from a man aged 18 to 30 who received the YFV17D yellow fever vaccine. The source was PBMCs, collected less than 6 days after the first yellow fever vaccination. The chain recombines TRBV7-2 with TRBJ1-1, with D hard to call. Here the CDR3 reads CASSLISLRAVLTEAFF. CDR3 bases: TGTGCCAGCAGCTTAATTTCGCTTCGGGCTGTACTCACTGAAGCTTTCTTT.